This T cell receptor beta chain was retrieved from a study of blood T cell repertoires in COVID-19. The V end lost 4 bases, the J end lost 0 bases, and 10 bases lay between the germline ends. CDR1 and CDR2 (germline): SEHNR, FQNEAQ (reference sequence). This CDR3 is built from 15 residues. The method was immunoSEQ multiplex PCR; TCRdb's version includes in-frame clones alone and lacks a portion of them. Here the sample spans 80,000 to 100,000 clones, roughly 80% being singletons. The sample taken for sequencing was peripheral blood. The gene calls are TRBV7-9 and TRBJ1-5; D gene ambiguous. This sequence originates from a man in his sixties or seventies with active or convalescent COVID-19. The CDR3 DNA sequence: TGTGCCAGCAGCTCTGACGGGGATAGCAATCAGCCCCAGCATTTT. Its translation is CASSSDGDSNQPQHF.